Detailed here is one T cell receptor (beta chain). Its cognate antigen is unknown. This sample was included in a study of memory CD4+ T cells and cytomegalovirus serostatus. Study-wide results and caveats: CD4+ memory repertoires contained about 40% of the roughly 160 reported CMV TCRbeta sequences. CMV serostatus prediction reached median AUC approximately 0.96, or 0.89 with US-trained model.

How the authors handled the data: After removing out-of-frame reads, 2 million to 2.5 million distinct TCRbeta sequences remained. Sequencing used immunoSEQ multiplex PCR; TCRdb keeps in-frame clones, though not all of them. V, J and clone size are those of that table, while D and trimming were read from the DNA. The sample contains under 35,000 clones, around 76% of which appear only once. CDR3 length: 19 residues. The sort gate was single viable CD3+CD4+CD8-CD45RO+ cells for memory CD4+ T cells. Sequencing was done on a sample of memory CD4+ T cells from blood. The sequence came from an adult in good health and CMV-seronegative. V is TRBV1 and J is TRBJ1-5; TRBD1, as called in the table, went unchecked against the DNA. TRBV1 is a pseudogene segment. The CDR3 region is CTSSQPGTGGDYSNQPQHF. CDR3 coding DNA: TGCACCAGCAGCCAGCCCGGGACAGGGGGCGACTATAGCAATCAGCCCCAGCATTTT.